This T cell receptor (beta chain) was found in a study of blood T cell repertoires in COVID-19. The wider study: Acute and convalescent COVID-19 specimens originated in the United States, Italy and Spain. Sample material is recorded as cDNA or gDNA derived from T cells, B-cell-depleted T cells, or PBMCs.

The CDR3 loop spans 15 amino acids. The V gene's germline CDR1 is KGHDR and CDR2 SFDVKD. Trimming removed 0 bases from V and 1 base from J, with 5 bases in between. Authors' data handling: Nucleated cell number was recorded as an estimate derived from reference gene primer amplification. Sequenced by immunoSEQ multiplex PCR; TCRdb stores in-frame clones only, minus some. Clonal size and the V and J genes are those of that table, whereas D and trimming came from the DNA. The table has some 320,000 clones, 65% to 90% seen once. Specimen: peripheral blood. The sequence derives from a human donor in a cohort sampled during active COVID-19. This chain links TRBV24-1 with TRBJ2-2, with D unclear. The CDR3 DNA reads as TGTGCCACCAGTGATTTGGAGAGGAACACCGGGGAGCTGTTTTTT. Its translation is CATSDLERNTGELFF.